This entry is about one T cell receptor beta chain. Only in-frame clones appear in the TCRdb table, and some are missing; sequencing was by immunoSEQ multiplex PCR. The sample includes around 150,000 clones, almost 90% seen only once; the top ten take 7.9%. This specimen belongs to a study of cytomegalovirus exposure and HLA in healthy donors. After removal of 7 bases from V and 2 bases from J, the junction contained 12 bases not matched to a gene. The CDR3 runs 18 residues. The germline gives CDR1 MDHEN, CDR2 SYDVKM. The specimen was PBMCs. The chain combines TRBV28 with TRBJ2-3; TRBD2 matches at 13 bases. The clonotype was recovered from a woman aged 18-29 years in good health and CMV-seropositive. This chain's CDR3 is CASTTRTSGSSITDTQYF. The CDR3 nucleotides are TGTGCCAGCACTACCAGGACTAGCGGGAGCTCGATCACAGATACGCAGTATTTT.